What follows is one T cell receptor beta chain and its context. One junction end disagrees with the germline gene, perhaps due to a read error. Exposed enrollees had met someone with a PCR-confirmed or clinician-diagnosed COVID-19 case at some point within the 2 weeks before study entry. This record comes from a study of blood T cell repertoires in COVID-19. As for the study in general: Sites across the United States, Italy and Spain contributed samples from acute and convalescent COVID-19.

From germline, CDR1 is MDHEN and CDR2 SYDVKM. This CDR3 is built from 15 residues. TCRdb's table, derived via immunoSEQ multiplex PCR, lists solely in-frame clones and lacks some. The sample lists 200,000 to 300,000 clones; over 80% were seen once. Sequencing was carried out using PBMCs or T cells enriched from blood (not recorded which). The TCR originated in a middle-aged woman who had been exposed to COVID-19. This chain links TRBV28 with TRBJ1-5, with D maybe TRBD1 (6 bases). The CDR3 spells CASSNTGISDQPQHF. The CDR3 nucleotides are TGTGCCAGCAGCAACACAGGGATTAGCGATCAGCCCCAGCATTTT.